The clone carrying this T cell receptor beta chain was counted only a few times. The data were taken from a study of blood T cell repertoires in COVID-19. Across the study: Collection of acute and convalescent COVID-19 samples took place in the United States, Italy and Spain.

Trimming cost V 4 bases and J 4 bases; bases outside gene matches: 8. Germline values: CDR1 SGDLS, CDR2 YYNGEE. CDR3 size: 15 residues. Original methodology: Reference gene primer amplification yielded estimated nucleated cell counts. Repertoires were generated with immunoSEQ multiplex PCR, while TCRdb's copy carries only in-frame clones and drops some. That table gives V, J and clone size, and the DNA gave D and trimming. The table lists about 86,000 clones, approximately 83% of them singletons. The sequencing sample was made of peripheral blood. This chain links TRBV9 with TRBJ1-3, with 7 bases fitting TRBD1. This TCR was sampled from a woman older than 75 with active or convalescent COVID-19. This CDR3 reads CASSQRQGRGNTIYF. In nucleotides, the CDR3 is TGTGCCAGCAGCCAAAGACAGGGCCGGGGAAACACCATATATTTT.